The present T cell receptor (beta chain) was sequenced within a study of blood T cell repertoires in COVID-19 (dated by TCRdb to about 2020). With respect to the entire study: Samples from collaborators originated in the United States, Italy and Spain and spanned both the acute and convalescent phases of COVID-19. Samples came from the ongoing ImmuneRACE study (first 160 participants) plus 1,254 subjects from 6 global collaborators. A freely available public database, intended as a resource for researchers studying the immune response to SARS-CoV-2, is where the repertoires were released. Nearly every sample came with metadata listing a de-identified subject ID, COVID-19 status, age in years and sex. The prospective study material was composed of cDNA or gDNA derived from T cells, B-cell-depleted T cells, or PBMCs. The dataset comprised deeply sampled blood TCRbeta repertoires from subjects exposed to, actively infected with, or recovered from COVID-19. Where HLA class I and class II types were available, the types were taken from metadata supplied by the sample provider, not from assay-based typing.

Overall results and qualifications from the work: How much clinical and demographic metadata was included differed by source and by participant, and the metadata was provided uncurated.

Whole blood was collected in K2EDTA tubes by collaborating institutions according to the institutions' own protocols. For TCRbeta analysis, collaborator samples were shipped as frozen whole blood, as isolated PBMCs, or as DNA extracted from either sample type. TCRbeta CDR3 regions were amplified from genomic DNA using the immunoSEQ Assay, a bias-controlled multiplex PCR. The published analysis was carried out like this. Nucleated cell counts per sample were estimated from amplification of reference gene primers within the assay. To quantify the absolute abundance of each unique TCRbeta CDR3 rearrangement, sequence reads were collapsed and filtered. Productive Simpson clonality was computed per sample as the square root of Simpson's diversity index over productive rearrangements. TCRdb mirrors the immuneACCESS table, restricted to in-frame sequences. Some clones are absent from its copies; in checked studies, under half trace to an unresolved V gene, and the reason for the others is unknown. The V and J calls and clone size are taken from that table; D and trimming were inferred from the DNA. The sample table records 28,000 or so clones; over 90% of these occur just once. The ten top clones hold around 2% of the sample.

CDR1 DFQATT and CDR2 SNEGSKA were looked up in the germline V gene (reference sequence). The V end loses 6 bases and the J end loses 2 bases, and a stretch of 8 bases separates them. The CDR3 has 11 amino acids, counting the end cysteine and phenylalanine. The DNA shown is the 33-base CDR3, in frame from base 1. A note on this clone: Its antigen has not been determined. No much larger clone exists at a distance of one base, and base qualities are not known.

The chain is encoded by TRBV20-1 joined to TRBJ2-7; the best D guess is TRBD2, with 6 bases matching. Sequencing input: peripheral blood. The receptor was isolated from a human donor in a cohort sampled during active COVID-19. The CDR3 corresponds to CSAQRAYEQYF. At the DNA level, the sequence is TGCAGTGCCCAGCGGGCCTACGAGCAGTACTTC.